This TCR beta chain was sequenced during a study of beta chain features in type 1 diabetes. This clone has more than one count but fewer than ten. Its antigen is not identified. A sort by CD45RO/CCR7/CD25/CD127/CD95/CD27 yielded CD4+ naive, central memory, regulatory and stem cell-like memory cells. Points from the study as a whole: Diminished insertions and augmented deletions at VDJ junctions characterized type 1 diabetes patients. No resolution was reached here on whether HLA type influences TCRB rearrangement.

V trimming: 4 bases; J trimming: 2 bases; junction bases outside the gene matches: 7. The CDR3 spans 16 residues. CDR1 is MNHNS, CDR2 SASEGT, per germline. Expressed TCRB transcripts were sequenced because the isolated RNA had all been reverse transcribed beforehand. Clones were read by immunoSEQ multiplex PCR, and TCRdb kept only the in-frame ones, dropping some. The top ten clones hold about 0.019% of a sample with roughly 400,000 clones, less than 15% of them seen once. The chain carries TRBV6-1 and TRBJ2-2; 7 nucleotides line up with TRBD1. Sequencing was performed on naive CD4+ T cells from blood. This TCR came from a woman aged 18-29 years in good health. The DNA for the CDR3 is TGTGCCAGCAGTGGAGAAAGACAGGGCAACACCGGGGAGCTGTTTTTT. Amino acid sequence: CASSGERQGNTGELFF.